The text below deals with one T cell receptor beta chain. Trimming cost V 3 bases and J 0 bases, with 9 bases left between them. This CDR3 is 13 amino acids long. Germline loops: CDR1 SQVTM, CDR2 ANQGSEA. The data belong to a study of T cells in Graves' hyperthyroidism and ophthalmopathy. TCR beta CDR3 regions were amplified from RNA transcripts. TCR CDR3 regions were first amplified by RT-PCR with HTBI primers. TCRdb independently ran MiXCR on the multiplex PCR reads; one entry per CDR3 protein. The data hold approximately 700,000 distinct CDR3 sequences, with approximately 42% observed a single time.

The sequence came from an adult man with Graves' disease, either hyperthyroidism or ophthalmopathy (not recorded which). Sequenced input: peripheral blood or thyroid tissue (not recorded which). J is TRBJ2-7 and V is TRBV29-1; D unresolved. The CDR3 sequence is CSVEKDSSYEQYF. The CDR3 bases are TGCAGCGTTGAGAAGGATAGCTCCTACGAGCAGTACTTC.